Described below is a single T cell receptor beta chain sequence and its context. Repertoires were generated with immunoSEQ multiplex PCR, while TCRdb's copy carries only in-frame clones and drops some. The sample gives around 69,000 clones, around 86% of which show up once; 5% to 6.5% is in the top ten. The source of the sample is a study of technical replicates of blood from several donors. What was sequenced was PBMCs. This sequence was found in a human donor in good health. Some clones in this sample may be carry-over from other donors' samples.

The CDR3 here is CASSRQGALYNEQFF. The CDR3 coding sequence is TGCGCCAGCAGCCGCCAGGGGGCTCTCTACAATGAGCAGTTCTTC. The genes are TRBV4-3 and TRBJ2-1; 8 bases map to TRBD1. The trim removed 4 bases at V and 3 bases at J, leaving 5 bases unmatched. This CDR3 is built from 15 residues. Germline lookup yields CDR1 LGHNA and CDR2 YSLEER.